Listed here are 3 T cell receptor beta chains from one sample, sequenced in a study of T-cell memory formation after mild COVID-19. TCRdb ran MiXCR on the 5' RACE reads and lists one entry per CDR3 protein. Of 470,000 or so distinct CDR3 sequences in the sample, 18% were seen once. Material: PBMCs or a T cell subset sorted from them (not recorded which). These receptor sequences come from an adult woman who had mild COVID-19 (a few samples of this study predate the infection). Cell type and time point are not known.

The chain joins TRBV12-3 or TRBV12-4 to TRBJ2-7; TRBD1 aligns across 9 bases. With 5 bases clipped from V and 5 bases from J, the junction kept 16 bases outside the gene matches. The CDR3 consists of 17 residues. The CDR3 region is CASSPTRGQGRDDEQYF. The CDR3 bases are TGTGCCAGCAGTCCAACCCGGGGACAGGGACGTGACGACGAGCAGTACTTC.

V usage is TRBV3-1 and J usage is TRBJ2-7; D is uncertain. V was clipped by 0 bases and J by 3 bases, with 12 bases between them. Germline loops: CDR1 LGHDT, CDR2 YNNKEL (reference sequence). This CDR3 is 15 amino acids long. The CDR3 DNA sequence: TGTGCCAGCAGCCAAGATAGCATGGGAATCTACGAGCAGTACTTC. This encodes CASSQDSMGIYEQYF.

This clonotype was picked up a small number of times. This sequence joins TRBV7-3 and TRBJ2-3, with D perhaps matching TRBD2 (7 bases). Germline V gene data show CDR1 as SGHTA and CDR2 as FQGTGA. The CDR3 spans 16 residues. V dropped 4 bases and J dropped 4 bases, with 18 bases sitting between them. CDR3 amino acids: CASSSKRDPGADTQYF. CDR3 DNA sequence: TGTGCCAGCAGCTCTAAGCGGGACCCAGGGGCAGATACGCAGTATTTT. The variable domain in full, completed from reference TRBV7-3 and TRBJ2-3, reads GAGVSQTPSNKVTEKGKYVELRCDPISGHTALYWYRQSLGQGPEFLIYFQGTGAADDSGLPNDRFFAVRPEGSVSTLKIQRTERGDSAVYLCASSSKRDPGADTQYFGPGTRLTVL.